This T cell receptor beta chain was identified in a study of Ad26.COV2.S vaccination and SARS-CoV-2 variants. General study results and limits: Across vaccine and placebo recipients, the breadth of non-spike TCRs was similar. Analyses of TCR breadth and depth may have underestimated total T cell responses.

The repertoire was sequenced with immunoSEQ multiplex PCR; TCRdb's copy has only in-frame clones and lacks some. The data show just over 350,000 clones, with just over 90% seen just once and around 4.2% held by the top ten. Remarks on this clone: Its specificity is unknown.

Deletions cut 1 base from V and 6 bases from J, with 9 bases between. The CDR3 sequence is 13 residues long. From germline, CDR1 is LGHDT and CDR2 YNNKEL (reference sequence). J is TRBJ1-1 and V is TRBV3-1 (or the pseudogene TRBV3-2), with no clear D. This sample comprised peripheral blood, obtained after recovery from COVID-19. The clonotype was recovered from a human donor who had recovered from COVID-19. The CDR3 region has the DNA TGTGCCAGCAGCCAAGGGCCTCAACCTGAAGCTTTCTTT. It is translated as CASSQGPQPEAFF.